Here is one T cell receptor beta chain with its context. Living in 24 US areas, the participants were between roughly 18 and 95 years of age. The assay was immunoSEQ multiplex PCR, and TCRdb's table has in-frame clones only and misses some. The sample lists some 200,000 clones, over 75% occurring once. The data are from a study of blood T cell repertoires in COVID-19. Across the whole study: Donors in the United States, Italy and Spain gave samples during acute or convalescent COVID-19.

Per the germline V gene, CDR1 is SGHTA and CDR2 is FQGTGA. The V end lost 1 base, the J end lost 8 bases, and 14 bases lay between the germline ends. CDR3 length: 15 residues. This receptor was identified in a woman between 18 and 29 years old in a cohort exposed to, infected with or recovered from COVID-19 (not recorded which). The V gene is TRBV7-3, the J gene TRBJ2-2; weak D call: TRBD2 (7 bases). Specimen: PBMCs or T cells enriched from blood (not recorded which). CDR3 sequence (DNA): TGTGCCAGCAGCTTAATCGGGGGGCGCAAAGGGGAGCTGTTTTTT. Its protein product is CASSLIGGRKGELFF.